The 8 T cell receptor beta chains listed next were all sequenced from one sample in a study of cytomegalovirus exposure and HLA in healthy donors. Assay used: immunoSEQ multiplex PCR; TCRdb lists only in-frame clones, some missing. The profile covers more than 95,000 clones, with about 87% appearing a single time and about 1.8% taken by the ten largest. The sequencing input was PBMCs. The receptors stem from a man younger than 35 in good health and CMV-seronegative.

Of note for this clone: It is unclear where the CDR3 begins or ends on the DNA, so no DNA is shown, and the CDR3 is as TCRdb lists it. The rearrangement links TRBV2 to TRBJ2-1; TRBD1 is the table's D call, not checked against the DNA. Germline CDR1 reads SNHLY; CDR2 reads FYNNEI. The CDR3 length is 13 residues, termini included. CDR3: CASILGRSNEQFF.

The CDR3 sequence: CASSLSGGRRTGNTIYF. In nucleotides, the CDR3 is TGCGCCAGCAGCTTGTCTGGCGGCAGGAGGACTGGAAACACCATATATTTT. The gene calls are TRBV5-1 and TRBJ1-3; D not certain. Looked up from germline, CDR1 is SGHRS and CDR2 is YFSETQ. This CDR3 is 17 amino acids long. Trimming took off 1 base at V and 2 bases at J, with 16 bases between the two ends.

A few counts support this clone. The rearrangement uses TRBV10-3 and TRBJ2-3, with D maybe TRBD1 (6 bases). Germline assignment: CDR1 ENHRY and CDR2 SYGVKD. The CDR3 is 16 residues long. V was cut by 10 bases and J by 1 base, with 21 bases left in between. As DNA, the CDR3 is TGTGCCACCGAGACAGGATTCGCTCCGGGCACAGATACGCAGTATTTT. Translation gives CATETGFAPGTDTQYF.

The chain joins TRBV27 to TRBJ1-5; D gene unclear. The V gene lost 2 bases and the J gene lost 7 bases, with 9 bases spanning the gap. This CDR3 has 13 amino acids. Germline assignment: CDR1 MNHEY and CDR2 SMNVEV (reference sequence). This chain's CDR3 is CASSLEGPQPQHF. CDR3 DNA sequence: TGTGCCAGCAGTTTAGAGGGCCCCCAGCCCCAGCATTTT.

The rearrangement links TRBV6-1 to TRBJ2-5, with TRBD1 as a possible D gene (6 bases). CDR1 MNHNS and CDR2 SASEGT come from the germline V gene. The V and J ends lost 10 bases and 1 base respectively, with 13 bases between them. This CDR3 contains 13 residues. CDR3: CATLNRAQETQYF. The CDR3 DNA reads TGTGCCACCCTAAACAGGGCCCAAGAGACCCAGTACTTC.

V gene TRBV5-1 combines with J gene TRBJ2-2, with D tentatively TRBD1 (5 bases). The V gene lost 2 bases and the J gene lost 0 bases, with 11 bases spanning the gap. The CDR3 contains 16 residues. Germline V lookup: CDR1 SGHRS, CDR2 YFSETQ. The CDR3 nucleotides read TGCGCCAGCAGCTTTGGTGGGGCAGCGAACACCGGGGAGCTGTTTTTT. Residues: CASSFGGAANTGELFF. The complete variable domain, with remaining parts taken from reference TRBV5-1 and TRBJ2-2, reads KAGVTQTPRYLIKTRGQQVTLSCSPISGHRSVSWYQQTPGQGLQFLFEYFSETQRNKGNFPGRFSGRQFSNSRSEMNVSTLELGDSALYLCASSFGGAANTGELFFGEGSRLTVL.

This clone was recorded a few times. The chain joins TRBV4-2 to TRBJ2-7; 9 positions agree with TRBD1. Per the germline V gene, CDR1 is LGHNA and CDR2 is YNFKEQ. CDR3 length: 15 amino acids. J was trimmed by 5 bases and V by 1 base; bases with no gene match: 6. The CDR3 nucleotides read TGTGCCAGCAGCCAAGTCGGACAGGGGAACCACGAGCAGTACTTC. It is translated as CASSQVGQGNHEQYF.

The table lists this clone with a count of one. This rearrangement joins TRBV5-1 to TRBJ1-3; 8 bases agree with TRBD1. J gave up 4 bases and V 3 bases, and 15 bases lay outside the gene matches. There are 18 residues in the CDR3. Per the germline V gene, CDR1 is SGHRS and CDR2 is YFSETQ. This CDR3 is CASSWTGTGELSGNTIYF. The CDR3 DNA reads as TGCGCCAGCAGCTGGACGGGGACAGGAGAGTTAAGCGGAAACACCATATATTTT.